The 13 T cell receptor beta chains in this list originate from one sample, sequenced in a study of blood T cell repertoires in COVID-19. The method was immunoSEQ multiplex PCR; TCRdb's version includes in-frame clones alone and lacks a portion of them. The table shows about 200,000 clones, with over 80% occurring only once. Sequenced sample: peripheral blood. The receptors were gathered from a man aged 60-69 years with COVID-19, enrolled during active disease.

The chain carries TRBV7-3 and TRBJ2-3; 12 nucleotides agree with TRBD2. This CDR3 comprises 16 residues. CDR1 is SGHTA, CDR2 FQGTGA, per germline. V lost 4 bases and J lost 3; bases outside the gene matches: 5. Here the CDR3 DNA reads TGTGCCAGCAGCTCCCCGACTAGCGGGAGTACAGATACGCAGTATTTT. Protein product: CASSSPTSGSTDTQYF.

The V gene is TRBV5-1, the J gene TRBJ1-1, with 8 bases that match TRBD1. V was pared by 3 bases and J by 5 bases, with 6 bases of the junction left unmatched. This CDR3 region has 14 residues. Germline CDR1 is SGHRS and CDR2 is YFSETQ. The CDR3 loop reads CASSWQGARTEAFF. CDR3 in DNA: TGCGCCAGCAGCTGGCAGGGGGCAAGGACTGAAGCTTTCTTT.

This rearrangement joins TRBV2 to TRBJ1-5, with 8 bases aligning to TRBD1. The CDR3 extends over 15 amino acids. The germline CDR1 and CDR2 sequences are SNHLY and FYNNEI. J gave up 6 bases and V 4 bases, and 8 bases lay outside the gene matches. The CDR3 nucleotides are TGTGCCAGCAGTGTTGGCAGGGGGCAGGGTCAGCCCCAGCATTTT. Its translation: CASSVGRGQGQPQHF.

This rearrangement joins TRBV2 to TRBJ1-4; D is perhaps TRBD1 (5 bases). This CDR3 has 14 residues. In germline, CDR1 is SNHLY, CDR2 FYNNEI. The V end lost 6 bases, the J end lost 5 bases, and 13 bases lay between the germline ends. The CDR3 coding sequence is TGTGCCAGCAGATTGGAGGGGCCGAATGAAAAACTGTTTTTT. This encodes CASRLEGPNEKLFF.

This rearrangement joins TRBV28 to TRBJ1-2; the match to TRBD1 covers 7 bases. The CDR3 sequence is 15 residues long. Germline CDR1 reads MDHEN; CDR2 reads SYDVKM. The trim removed 7 bases at V and 4 bases at J, leaving 12 bases unmatched. The CDR3: CASIPSIAGGYGYTF. In nucleotides, the CDR3 is TGTGCCAGCATCCCAAGTATTGCAGGGGGCTATGGCTACACCTTC.

V usage is TRBV7-3 and J usage is TRBJ2-3, with 7 bases lining up with TRBD1. Trimming at V came to 5 bases and at J to 6 bases, leaving 8 bases not matched to a gene. The germline V gene has CDR1 SGHTA and CDR2 FQGTGA. The CDR3 loop spans 14 amino acids. The CDR3: CASSERGTVDTQYF. The CDR3 nucleotides are TGTGCCAGCAGCGAAAGAGGGACAGTGGATACGCAGTATTTT. Together with reference TRBV7-3 and TRBJ2-3, the CDR3 gives the full variable domain: GAGVSQTPSNKVTEKGKYVELRCDPISGHTALYWYRQSLGQGPEFLIYFQGTGAADDSGLPNDRFFAVRPEGSVSTLKIQRTERGDSAVYLCASSERGTVDTQYFGPGTRLTVL.

This sequence joins TRBV27 and TRBJ1-1; weak D call: TRBD1 (6 bases). The germline gives CDR1 MNHEY, CDR2 SMNVEV (reference sequence). Trimming pared 3 bases from V and 3 bases from J, leaving 14 bases between. The CDR3 contains 15 residues. The CDR3 bases are TGTGCCAGCAGTTTTTCCCCAGGGGCCGACACTGAAGCTTTCTTT. Translating it yields CASSFSPGADTEAFF.

V gene TRBV6-5 combines with J gene TRBJ1-3; D remains unclear. V was trimmed by 6 bases and J by 1 base, leaving 7 bases between them. This CDR3 comprises 13 residues. Germline V gene data show CDR1 as MNHEY and CDR2 as SVGAGI. The CDR3 spells CASSPRSGNTIYF. Here the CDR3 DNA reads TGTGCCAGCAGCCCCCGTTCTGGAAACACCATATATTTT.

The CDR3 region is CASSQKGTGGDEQYF. The CDR3 bases are TGTGCCAGCAGCCAGAAAGGGACGGGAGGGGACGAGCAGTACTTC. The chain links TRBV3-1 (or the pseudogene TRBV3-2) to TRBJ2-7; 8 positions match TRBD2. The CDR3 is made up of 15 amino acids. The J segment lost 5 bases and the V segment lost 3 bases, leaving 9 bases of the junction unmatched. Germline V lookup: CDR1 LGHDT, CDR2 YNNKEL (reference sequence).

V gene TRBV10-1 combines with J gene TRBJ2-7, with TRBD2 matching over 7 bases. V shed 10 bases and J 2 bases; nucleotides not matched to a gene: 14. CDR1 is WNHNN, CDR2 SYGVQD, per germline (reference sequence). The CDR3 is 15 residues long. This CDR3 is CAIQGAGDLTYEQYF. The CDR3 DNA reads as TGCGCCATCCAAGGGGCGGGGGACCTTACCTACGAGCAGTACTTC.

The V and J genes are TRBV5-6 and TRBJ1-2; D might be TRBD1 (6 bases). Germline CDR1 SGHDT, CDR2 YYEEEE. The CDR3 contains 14 residues. The germline V and J ends were trimmed by 3 bases and 0 bases, with 9 bases remaining between them. DNA for the CDR3: TGTGCCAGCAGCTCAGGGACATCTAACTATGGCTACACCTTC. Amino acids: CASSSGTSNYGYTF.

The chain carries TRBV11-1 and TRBJ2-2; the D gene is possibly TRBD2 (6 bases). The CDR3 is 15 residues long. V dropped 2 bases and J dropped 1 base, with 8 bases sitting between them. Germline V CDR1 and CDR2: SGHAT, FQDESV (reference sequence). The DNA for the CDR3 is TGTGCCAGCAGCTTATTCGGGAGGAACACCGGGGAGCTGTTTTTT. This sequence encodes CASSLFGRNTGELFF.

This chain links TRBV14 with TRBJ1-5, with D unresolved. V lost 1 base, J lost 2 bases, and 6 bases lay in between. The CDR3 length is 14 residues. CDR1 is SGHDN and CDR2 is FVKESK in the germline V gene. The CDR3 loop is CASSQGGGNQPQHF. The CDR3, as DNA: TGTGCCAGCAGCCAAGGGGGAGGCAATCAGCCCCAGCATTTT.